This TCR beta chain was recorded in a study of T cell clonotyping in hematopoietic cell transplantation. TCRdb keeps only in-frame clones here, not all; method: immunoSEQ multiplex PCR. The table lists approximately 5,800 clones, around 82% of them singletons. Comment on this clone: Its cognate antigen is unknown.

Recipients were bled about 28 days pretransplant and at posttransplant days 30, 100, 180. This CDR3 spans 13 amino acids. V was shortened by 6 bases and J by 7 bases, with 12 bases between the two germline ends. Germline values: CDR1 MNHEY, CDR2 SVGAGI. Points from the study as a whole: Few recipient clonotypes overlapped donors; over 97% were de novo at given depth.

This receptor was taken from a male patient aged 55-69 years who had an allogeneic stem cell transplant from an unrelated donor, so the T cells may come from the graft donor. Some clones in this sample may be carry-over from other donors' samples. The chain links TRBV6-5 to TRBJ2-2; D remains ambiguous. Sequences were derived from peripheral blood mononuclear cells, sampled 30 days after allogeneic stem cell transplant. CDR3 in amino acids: CASSTRHLGELFF. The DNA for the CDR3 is TGTGCCAGCAGCACACGTCACCTCGGGGAGCTGTTTTTT.